Sequencing of this T cell receptor (beta chain) was carried out in a study of blood T cell repertoires in COVID-19. Overall study context: Italy, Spain and the United States were the sources of the convalescent and acute COVID-19 samples. The analysed material was cDNA or gDNA that came from T cells, B-cell-depleted T cells, or PBMCs.

In the original analysis: From reference gene primer amplification, estimates of nucleated cell counts were derived. Using immunoSEQ multiplex PCR, the repertoire was profiled, and TCRdb retains in-frame clones only, with some absent. The DNA was the basis for D and trimming; V, J and clone size are from that table. The top ten clones hold approximately 3.5% of a sample with around 140,000 clones, over 70% of them seen once. The V and J ends lost 6 bases and 0 bases respectively, with 12 bases between them. Germline V gene sequence: CDR1 MNHEY, CDR2 SVGAGI. The CDR3 contains 15 residues. This clone was seen only a few times.

This TCR came from a man between 65 and 80 years old who had recovered from COVID-19. The sequencing sample was made of peripheral blood. The rearrangement links TRBV6-5 to TRBJ1-5, with D perhaps matching TRBD1 (5 bases). CDR3 loop: CASRRTTGSNQPQHF. Written as DNA, the CDR3 is TGTGCCAGCAGACGCACTACAGGTAGCAATCAGCCCCAGCATTTT.